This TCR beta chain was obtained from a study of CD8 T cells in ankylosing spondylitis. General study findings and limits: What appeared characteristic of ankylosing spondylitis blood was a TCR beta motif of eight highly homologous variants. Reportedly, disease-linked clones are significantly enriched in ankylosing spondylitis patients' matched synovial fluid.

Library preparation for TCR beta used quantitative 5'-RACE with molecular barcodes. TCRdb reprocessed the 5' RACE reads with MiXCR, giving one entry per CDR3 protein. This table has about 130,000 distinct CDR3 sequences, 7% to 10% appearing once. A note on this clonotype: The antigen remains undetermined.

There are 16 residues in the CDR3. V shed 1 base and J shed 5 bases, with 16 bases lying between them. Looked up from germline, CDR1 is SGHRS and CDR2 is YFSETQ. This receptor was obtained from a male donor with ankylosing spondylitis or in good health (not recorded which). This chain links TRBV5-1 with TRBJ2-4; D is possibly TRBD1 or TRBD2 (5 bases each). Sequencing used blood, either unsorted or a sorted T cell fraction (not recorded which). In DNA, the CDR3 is TGCGCCAGCAGCTTGAGGGGAGCATCCGGAGAAAACATTCAGTACTTC. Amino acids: CASSLRGASGENIQYF.